This T cell receptor (beta chain) was identified in a study of blood T cell repertoires in COVID-19. TCRdb's copy holds only in-frame clones and misses some; the assay was immunoSEQ multiplex PCR. Altogether about 49,000 clones are present, about 85% being singletons, with the ten largest covering approximately 14%. Germline lookup yields CDR1 SGHRS and CDR2 YFSETQ. The CDR3 has 13 residues. The V and J ends lost 1 base and 6 bases respectively, with 9 bases between them. The clonotype was recovered from a human donor in a cohort sampled during active COVID-19. Sequencing was done on a sample of peripheral blood. The genes are TRBV5-1 and TRBJ2-3; D is unclear. The CDR3 protein is CASSLQATDTQYF. The CDR3 coding sequence is TGCGCCAGCAGCTTGCAGGCAACGGATACGCAGTATTTT.